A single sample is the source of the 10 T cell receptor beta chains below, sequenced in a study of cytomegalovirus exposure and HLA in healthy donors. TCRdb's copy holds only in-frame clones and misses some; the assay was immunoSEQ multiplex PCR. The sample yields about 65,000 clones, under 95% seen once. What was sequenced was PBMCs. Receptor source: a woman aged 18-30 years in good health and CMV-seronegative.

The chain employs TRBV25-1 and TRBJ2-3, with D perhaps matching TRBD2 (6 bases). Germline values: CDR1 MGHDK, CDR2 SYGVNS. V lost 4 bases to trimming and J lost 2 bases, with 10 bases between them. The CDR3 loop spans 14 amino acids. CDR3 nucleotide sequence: TGTGCCAGCAGTGTGTGGACTACCACAGATACGCAGTATTTT. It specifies CASSVWTTTDTQYF.

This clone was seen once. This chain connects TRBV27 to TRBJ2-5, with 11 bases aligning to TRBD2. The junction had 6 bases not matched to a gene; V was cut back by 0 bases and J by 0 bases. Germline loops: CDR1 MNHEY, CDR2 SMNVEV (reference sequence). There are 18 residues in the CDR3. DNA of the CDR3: TGTGCCAGCAGTTTATCGGCCTCTAGCGGGGGGTACCAAGAGACCCAGTACTTC. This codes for CASSLSASSGGYQETQYF.

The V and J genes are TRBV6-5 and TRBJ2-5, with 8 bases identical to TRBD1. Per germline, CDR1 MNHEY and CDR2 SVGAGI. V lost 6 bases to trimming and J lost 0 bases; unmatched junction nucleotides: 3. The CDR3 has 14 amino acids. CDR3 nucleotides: TGTGCCAGCAGGAGACAGGGGAACCAAGAGACCCAGTACTTC. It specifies CASRRQGNQETQYF.

The CDR3 here is CASRMGQGYEKLFF. The DNA of the CDR3 is TGTGCCAGCAGGATGGGACAGGGGTACGAAAAACTGTTTTTT. The chain uses TRBV6-5 and TRBJ1-4, with 10 nucleotides matching TRBD1. V trimming: 6 bases; J trimming: 8 bases; junction bases outside the gene matches: 6. CDR1 and CDR2 from the germline V gene are MNHEY and SVGAGI. CDR3 length equals 14 residues.

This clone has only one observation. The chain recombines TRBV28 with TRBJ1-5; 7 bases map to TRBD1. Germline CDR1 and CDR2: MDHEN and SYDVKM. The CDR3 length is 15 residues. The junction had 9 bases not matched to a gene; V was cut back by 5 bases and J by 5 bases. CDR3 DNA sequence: TGTGCCAGCAGTGAGGGGGCCAGGTCGGATCAGCCCCAGCATTTT. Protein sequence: CASSEGARSDQPQHF.

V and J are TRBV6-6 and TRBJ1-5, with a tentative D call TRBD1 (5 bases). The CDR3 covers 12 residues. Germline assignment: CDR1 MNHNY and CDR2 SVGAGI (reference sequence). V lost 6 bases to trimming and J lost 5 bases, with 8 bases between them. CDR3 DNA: TGTGCCAGCAGCCAAGGGGATCAGCCCCAGCATTTT. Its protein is CASSQGDQPQHF.

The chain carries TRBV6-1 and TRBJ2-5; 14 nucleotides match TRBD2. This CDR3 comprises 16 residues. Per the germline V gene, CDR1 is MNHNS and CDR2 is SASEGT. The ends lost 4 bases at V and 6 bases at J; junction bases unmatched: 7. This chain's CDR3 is CASSASRTSGGKTQYF. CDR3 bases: TGTGCCAGCAGTGCGAGTCGGACTAGCGGGGGGAAGACCCAGTACTTC.

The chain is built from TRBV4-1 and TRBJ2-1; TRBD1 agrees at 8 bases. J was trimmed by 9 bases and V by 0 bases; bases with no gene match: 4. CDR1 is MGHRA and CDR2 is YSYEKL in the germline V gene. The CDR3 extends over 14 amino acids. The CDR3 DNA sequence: TGCGCCAGCAGCCAAGATCAGGGGGCGGTTGAGCAGTTCTTC. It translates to CASSQDQGAVEQFF.

This CDR3 is CAISAPGDTDTQYF. CDR3 nucleotide sequence: TGTGCCATCAGTGCCCCGGGAGACACAGATACGCAGTATTTT. The gene calls are TRBV10-3 and TRBJ2-3, with D possibly matching TRBD2 (6 bases). Trimming removed 4 bases at V and 2 bases at J, with 10 bases between. Germline V CDR1 and CDR2: ENHRY, SYGVKD. The CDR3 is 14 amino acids.

The CDR3 here is CASSLGSKETQYF. DNA of the CDR3: TGTGCCAGCAGCTTGGGGTCTAAAGAGACCCAGTACTTC. The chain is built from TRBV5-6 and TRBJ2-5; D gene ambiguous. CDR1 and CDR2 from the germline V gene are SGHDT and YYEEEE. The ends were cut back, 0 bases at V and 3 bases at J, with 6 bases in the middle. The CDR3 is 13 residues long.